This TCR beta chain emerged from a study of a mutant IDH1 vaccine in newly diagnosed glioma. Overall study: Patients had received radiotherapy, temozolomide, or both previously, most receiving both. Broader study findings: Immune responses induced by vaccination arose in approximately 92% of the patients.

Clones were sequenced by immunoSEQ multiplex PCR, and TCRdb holds only the in-frame ones, with some missing. The profile shows about 39,000 clones, 75% to 85% of them singletons. Described time point: week 11, during vaccination. Doses of 300 ug of mutant IDH1 20-mer peptide were given with topical imiquimod. To note about this clone: The antigen remains unidentified.

This receptor was taken from a woman aged 30 to 39 with glioma. Some clones in this sample may be carry-over from other donors' samples. The starting material was peripheral blood mononuclear cells (PBMCs), obtained from a glioma patient whose treatment included an IDH1 peptide vaccine.

CDR3 in amino acids: CSVGGLVGRGGKETQYF. In nucleotides, the CDR3 is TGCAGCGTGGGCGGCCTCGTAGGTCGGGGAGGTAAAGAGACCCAGTACTTC. The J gene is TRBJ2-5, the V gene TRBV29-1; TRBD2 might be the D (6 bases). The length of the CDR3 is 17 residues. The germline gives CDR1 SQVTM, CDR2 ANQGSEA. The ends were cut back, 6 bases at V and 3 bases at J, with 26 bases in the middle.